This paragraph covers one T cell receptor (beta chain) sequence. In the study's own analysis: By means of reference gene primer amplification, nucleated cell counts were estimated. Sequencing was performed with immunoSEQ multiplex PCR; in TCRdb, only in-frame clones are kept and a portion is missing. The V and J calls and the clone size are those of that table, but D and trimming were determined from the DNA. The sample records some 75,000 clones, 75% to 90% being singletons. This record belongs to a study of blood T cell repertoires in COVID-19. Study-level background: The United States, Italy and Spain supplied acute and convalescent COVID-19 samples.

The source of this sequence is a man between 60 and 70 years old with acute or convalescent COVID-19. Input material: peripheral blood.

CDR3 region: CSVGQEDYGYTF. Written as DNA, the CDR3 is TGCAGCGTTGGGCAGGAGGACTATGGCTACACCTTC. This chain uses TRBV29-1 with TRBJ1-2; no clear D gene. The CDR3 consists of 12 residues. Deletions cut 4 bases from V and 3 bases from J, with 9 bases between. Germline-derived CDR1 and CDR2 are SQVTM and ANQGSEA.